The TCR beta chain described here comes from a study of blood T cell repertoires in COVID-19. Study-wide background: There were acute and convalescent COVID-19 samples, and they came from the United States, Italy and Spain.

Germline V CDR1 and CDR2: DFQATT, SNEGSKA (reference sequence). CDR3 size: 11 residues. V was shortened by 8 bases and J by 8 bases, with 13 bases between the two germline ends. Produced via immunoSEQ multiplex PCR; TCRdb's table is partial and in-frame only. The sample carries a few hundred thousand clones, over 80% recorded once. This rearrangement joins TRBV20-1 to TRBJ2-4; D perhaps matches TRBD1 (6 bases). The sequence was obtained from a woman aged 40 to 55 who had recovered from COVID-19. Material: peripheral blood. The chain's CDR3 is CSSNRVDIQYF. CDR3 in DNA: TGCAGTTCCAACAGGGTTGACATTCAGTACTTC.